This T cell receptor beta chain was retrieved from a study of identical twins (dated by TCRdb to about 2016). About the study as a whole: TCR alpha and beta repertoires from monozygotic twins, unrelated adults of various ages and cord blood were deep-sequenced to test whether fetal clonotypes persist. To rule out contamination, replicate twin experiments were performed at different times with different library preparation protocols. The full study reports these points: Recombination models systematically underestimated out-of-frame TCR alpha sharing in monozygotic twins but agreed with sharing between unrelated individuals. Fewer insertions were carried by abundant cord blood beta clonotypes, a similar but weaker trend appeared in young adult naive repertoires, and no such trend appeared in memory repertoires. Because the same donors could not be followed over many years, the conclusions relied on cross-sectional statistical analysis. The excess sharing between twins in beta out-of-frame sequences was weaker because fewer shared sequences reduced the signal-to-noise ratio. Out-of-frame TCR alpha sequences shared between twins showed an excess of low generation-probability sequences compared with coincidental sharing between unrelated individuals. Zero-insertion analyses could be partly confounded by invariant T cells such as MAIT and iNKT, although diverse VJ usage argued against such confounding for most clonotypes.

This clonotype has a handful of counts. This receptor's antigen is unknown. No per-base quality is available; no much larger clone lies one base away. V was cut back by 0 bases and J by 4 bases, leaving a gap of 10 bases between them. The germline V gene sets CDR1 to SGHRS and CDR2 to YFSETQ. The CDR3 measures 14 amino acids from cysteine to phenylalanine. The DNA shown is the 42-base CDR3, in frame from base 1. Only healthy Caucasian donors were included. Three pairs of female monozygotic twins, all aged about 18 to 29 years, made up the twin cohort. Peripheral blood mononuclear cells were used as the source from which RNA for TCR libraries was isolated. Libraries were built with 5' RACE. Sequencing was performed on an Illumina HiSeq 2000. A universal primer binding site was introduced by template switching, and a unique molecular identifier was present in the final cDNA, enabling accurate counting of TCR cDNA molecules. First-strand cDNA for TCR alpha and beta chains was synthesized from specific primers in the conserved constant-segment region. Each cDNA library was double barcoded, with a SMART-Mk sample barcode plus Illumina barcodes, to control for contamination. TruSeq adapter sequences, together with Illumina sample barcodes, were added in two successive PCR steps. TCR alpha and beta cDNA libraries were sequenced on the Illumina HiSeq platform with custom primers. Under the source paper's analysis protocol: MiGEC was used to process raw reads and extract unique molecular identifiers, and MiXCR was used to find CDR3 positions. For each individual, recombination models were inferred using an EM algorithm with the repgenHMM and IGoR tools. The tcR package in R was used for shared clonotype analysis, with sharing normalized by the product of cloneset sizes. To study raw recombination free of thymic and clonal selection effects, out-of-frame nonproductive sequences were analyzed. TCRdb trimmed public reads at Q25 via fastp, called clones via MiXCR and kept in-frame beta chains. For every CDR3 protein sequence, its rows merge into one entry that carries the most common genes and DNA. The V and J calls shown here were made by TCRdb, not taken from the authors' results. The sample records about 700,000 distinct CDR3 sequences, roughly 8% of which are singletons. The ten largest clones capture 0.8% to 1% of the sample.

The sample was also reused in another study, on yellow fever vaccine responses in identical twins. As the second paper documents: The T cell response to vaccination in identical twins was reported by the authors to appear partly convergent and partly personalized. The study precisely tracked vaccine-responding T cell clones in identical twins.

The sequence was obtained from a young woman in good health. The specimen sequenced was PBMCs. The chain joins TRBV5-1 to TRBJ1-2, with a weak D call of TRBD1 (5 bases match). The DNA is as follows: TGCGCCAGCAGCTTGGGACAGAGCCCCTATGGCTACACCTTC. The resulting protein is CASSLGQSPYGYTF.